Presented here are 21 T cell receptor beta chains from one specimen sequenced in a study of blood T cells in healthy people across ages. PCR was performed a second time for roughly 6 to 12 cycles using a sample-barcoded 5' primer and a J-beta primer mix. TCRdb itself ran the 5' RACE reads through MiXCR, one entry per CDR3 protein. This sample has about 1,400,000 distinct CDR3 sequences; about 40% occur once, and the top ten carry approximately 7.9%. Sequenced sample: blood. The source is a woman between 18 and 29 years old in good health.

This chain uses TRBV29-1 with TRBJ1-1; D is uncertain. Trimming took 5 bases from V and 0 from J, leaving 16 bases between them. The germline V gene encodes CDR1 SQVTM and CDR2 ANQGSEA. The length of the CDR3 is 15 residues. CDR3 protein: CSVPTSSILNTEAFF. DNA for the CDR3: TGCAGCGTTCCCACATCATCCATACTGAACACTGAAGCTTTCTTT.

The J gene is TRBJ1-2, the V gene TRBV28, with 10 bases that match TRBD1. Germline assignment: CDR1 MDHEN and CDR2 SYDVKM. V gave up 6 bases and J gave up 4 bases; unmatched junction bases: 2. The CDR3 spans 13 residues. DNA of the CDR3: TGTGCCAGCAGGGGGACAGGGGTCTATGGCTACACCTTC. Amino acids: CASRGTGVYGYTF.

The gene calls are TRBV12-3 or TRBV12-4 and TRBJ1-2; no clear D. CDR3 length: 13 residues. V lost 6 bases to trimming and J lost 6 bases, with 14 bases between them. In DNA, the CDR3 is TGTGCCAGCAGCGATAGCGACCAGGATGGCTACACCTTC. Translated, it gives CASSDSDQDGYTF.

Only one count was recorded for this clonotype. This chain links TRBV9 with TRBJ2-2, with D uncertain. The germline gives CDR1 SGDLS, CDR2 YYNGEE. The ends were cut back, 0 bases at V and 5 bases at J, with 2 bases in the middle. The CDR3 is 12 amino acids. Here the CDR3 DNA reads TGTGCCAGCAGCGTAGAAACCGGGGAGCTGTTTTTT. It is translated as CASSVETGELFF.

The CDR3 sequence is CASSRTDLGNQPQHF. CDR3 coding DNA: TGTGCCAGCAGCCGCACTGACCTGGGCAATCAGCCCCAGCATTTT. The genes are TRBV7-9 and TRBJ1-5; D not resolved. Germline V gene lookup returns CDR1 SEHNR and CDR2 FQNEAQ (reference sequence). Trimming shortened V by 5 bases and J by 2 bases, and 13 bases separated the two germline ends. The length of the CDR3 is 15 residues.

The chain combines TRBV10-3 with TRBJ2-3; D might be TRBD2 (5 bases). Germline assignment: CDR1 ENHRY and CDR2 SYGVKD. This CDR3 is built from 12 residues. V was clipped by 3 bases and J by 6 bases, with 7 bases between them. The chain's CDR3 is CAISERGDTQYF. CDR3 nucleotide sequence: TGTGCCATCAGTGAACGAGGGGATACGCAGTATTTT.

This clonotype was seen ten or more times. The junction shows a germline mismatch at one end, possibly a read error. This rearrangement joins TRBV5-1 to TRBJ2-7, with 8 bases that match TRBD1. CDR1 is SGHRS, CDR2 YFSETQ, per germline. The CDR3 extends over 14 amino acids. The CDR3 spells CASSRDRSSYEQYF. Written as DNA, the CDR3 is TGTGCCAGCAGCCGGGACAGGAGCTCCTACGAGCAGTACTTC.

This chain connects TRBV9 to TRBJ2-1; 8 nucleotides match TRBD1. CDR1 and CDR2 from the germline V gene are SGDLS and YYNGEE. V was pared by 0 bases and J by 9 bases, with 5 bases of the junction left unmatched. This CDR3 is built from 14 residues. This chain's CDR3 is CASSVGQGAIEQFF. The DNA for the CDR3 is TGTGCCAGCAGCGTAGGGCAGGGGGCGATTGAGCAGTTCTTC.

This clonotype was detected many times. The V and J genes are TRBV10-3 and TRBJ1-2; 10 bases match TRBD1. The V gene's germline CDR1 is ENHRY and CDR2 SYGVKD. The CDR3 runs to 13 residues. Trimming removed 6 bases from V and 5 bases from J; junction bases left unmatched: 3. The chain's CDR3 is CAISEGQGYGYTF. CDR3 nucleotides: TGTGCCATCAGCGAGGGACAGGGGTATGGCTACACCTTC.

The chain is built from TRBV3-1 and TRBJ2-2; TRBD2 aligns across 7 bases. CDR1 is LGHDT and CDR2 is YNNKEL in the germline V gene (reference sequence). The CDR3 has 14 amino acids. V lost 3 bases to trimming and J lost 8 bases; unmatched junction nucleotides: 6. The CDR3 DNA follows: TGTGCCAGCAGCCATGCGGGAGTAGAGGGGGAGCTGTTTTTT. Protein product: CASSHAGVEGELFF.

This chain uses TRBV7-9 with TRBJ2-5; 8 nucleotides agree with TRBD1. The CDR3 loop spans 15 amino acids. The J segment lost 4 bases and the V segment lost 4 bases, leaving 8 bases of the junction unmatched. CDR1 and CDR2 (germline): SEHNR, FQNEAQ (reference sequence). CDR3 loop: CASSSLHTGGETQYF. In nucleotides, the CDR3 is TGTGCCAGCAGCTCCCTCCACACAGGGGGAGAGACCCAGTACTTC.

The genes are TRBV29-1 and TRBJ2-1; perhaps TRBD1 as D (6 bases). V gave up 3 bases and J gave up 4 bases, with 16 bases separating them. The CDR3 covers 15 residues. Germline values: CDR1 SQVTM, CDR2 ANQGSEA. CDR3 sequence: CSVEAGALPYNEQFF. The CDR3 nucleotides read TGCAGCGTTGAGGCAGGGGCCCTTCCTTACAATGAGCAGTTCTTC.

J is TRBJ1-2 and V is TRBV20-1, with a weak D call TRBD1 (6 bases). Germline V lookup: CDR1 DFQATT, CDR2 SNEGSKA (reference sequence). Trimming left V 0 bases short and J 8 bases short, with 16 bases between. The CDR3 has 14 amino acids. The CDR3 bases are TGCAGTGCTAGAGAGGATAGGGGGGTGGGGGGCTACACCTTC. Its protein is CSAREDRGVGGYTF.

This clonotype was counted only a few times. J is TRBJ2-3 and V is TRBV6-5; D not certain. The CDR3 is made up of 14 amino acids. Germline assignment: CDR1 MNHEY and CDR2 SVGAGI. Trimming cost V 5 bases and J 0 bases, with 9 bases left between them. CDR3 DNA: TGTGCCAGCAGTCTCATACAGAGCACAGATACGCAGTATTTT. Translated: CASSLIQSTDTQYF.

The chain links TRBV5-1 to TRBJ2-7; 8 bases agree with TRBD2. The CDR3 extends over 14 amino acids. CDR1 is SGHRS, CDR2 YFSETQ, per germline. Unmatched junction bases numbered 7, after V lost 2 bases and J lost 6 bases. Here the CDR3 reads CASSLLAAGGEQYF. Written as DNA, the CDR3 is TGCGCCAGCAGCTTACTAGCGGCGGGCGGCGAGCAGTACTTC.

This chain connects TRBV5-1 to TRBJ1-2; a weak D match, TRBD1 (5 bases). Per germline, CDR1 SGHRS and CDR2 YFSETQ. Between the trimmed V and J ends, which lost 4 bases and 6 bases, there was a span of 16 bases. The CDR3 runs 14 residues. The CDR3 here is CASSPPGVRDGYTF. Written as DNA, the CDR3 is TGCGCCAGCAGCCCCCCGGGGGTGCGGGATGGCTACACCTTC.

V and J are TRBV4-1 and TRBJ2-1, with D hard to call. The J call could be wrong; TRBJ2-7 is a better fit for the DNA end. In germline, CDR1 is MGHRA, CDR2 YSYEKL. The CDR3 covers 16 residues. Written as DNA, the CDR3 is TGCGCCAGCAGCCAAGTTGCCTCGAGCTCCTACAATGAGCAGTACTTC. This sequence encodes CASSQVASSSYNEQYF.

This clonotype occurred a few times. The chain carries TRBV5-1 and TRBJ2-2; perhaps D is TRBD1 or TRBD2 (6 bases each). The V end was cut by 6 bases, the J end by 1 base, with 16 bases between. CDR1 is SGHRS and CDR2 is YFSETQ in the germline V gene. This CDR3 has 16 amino acids. The CDR3 is CASIWGPSENTGELFF. The CDR3 coding sequence is TGCGCCAGCATCTGGGGGCCTAGCGAGAACACCGGGGAGCTGTTTTTT.

Only a few counts were recorded for this clonotype. The chain links TRBV9 to TRBJ2-7; 11 bases match TRBD2. The CDR3 is 15 residues long. Germline V gives CDR1 SGDLS, CDR2 YYNGEE. V was clipped by 4 bases and J by 7 bases; unmatched bases: 10. CDR3 sequence: CASSTSGGSGNEQYF. CDR3 bases: TGTGCCAGCAGCACTAGCGGGGGATCAGGGAATGAGCAGTACTTC.

This clonotype was seen only a few times. The rearrangement uses TRBV20-1 and TRBJ2-2, with 8 positions matching TRBD2. The length of the CDR3 is 16 residues. In germline, CDR1 is DFQATT, CDR2 SNEGSKA (reference sequence). The trim removed 3 bases at V and 6 bases at J, leaving 12 bases unmatched. The CDR3: CSARTSANGYPGELFF. CDR3 bases: TGCAGTGCTAGGACTAGCGCAAATGGGTATCCCGGGGAGCTGTTTTTT.

The chain uses TRBV4-2 and TRBJ1-4; TRBD1 aligns across 7 bases. V was pared by 5 bases and J by 4 bases, with 13 bases of the junction left unmatched. The CDR3 runs 17 residues. Germline loops: CDR1 LGHNA, CDR2 YNFKEQ. The CDR3 DNA is TGTGCCAGCAGCGCCGGCCACTCGGGACAGAATAATGAAAAACTGTTTTTT. Protein sequence: CASSAGHSGQNNEKLFF.